This T cell receptor beta chain came from a study of PD-L1 blockade in urothelial cancer. Study-level information: Blood analysis was done at 3 weeks (second dose) and 6 weeks after treatment began. Study conclusions and caveats: Durable-benefit patients showed greater tumor-associated blood clone expansion at 3 weeks.

Specified time point: pretreatment peripheral blood. This clone occurred a few times. As yet, its antigen is unknown. Synthetic analogs of TCR templates were spiked into every PCR. Clones were read by immunoSEQ multiplex PCR, and TCRdb kept only the in-frame ones, dropping some. The sample holds about 39,000 clones, approximately 90% seen once. From germline, CDR1 is MGHRA and CDR2 YSYEKL. The V and J ends lost 1 base and 4 bases, in that order; junction bases with no gene match: 4. There are 16 residues in the CDR3. Source: PBMCs, taken around atezolizumab (anti-PD-L1) treatment. J is TRBJ2-7 and V is TRBV4-1; 13 bases agree with TRBD2. The clonotype was recovered from a woman in her fifties or sixties with urothelial cancer. In DNA form, the CDR3 reads TGCGCCAGCAGCCAAGGGACTAGCGGGAGTAGGTACGAGCAGTACTTC. Its protein product is CASSQGTSGSRYEQYF.